This T cell receptor beta chain was identified during a study of OX40 agonist ivuxolimab in advanced cancers. Sequenced by immunoSEQ multiplex PCR; TCRdb stores in-frame clones only, minus some. The sample includes roughly 60,000 clones, 87% seen only once; the top ten take about 0.66%. Looked up from germline, CDR1 is SGDLS and CDR2 is YYNGEE. V gave up 0 bases and J gave up 4 bases; unmatched junction bases: 6. The CDR3 contains 15 residues. This TCR came from an adult with an advanced solid tumor such as melanoma, head and neck, liver or kidney cancer. J is TRBJ2-5 and V is TRBV9; 7 positions agree with TRBD2. The source material was CD4+ or CD8+ T cells sorted from blood, sampled in a trial of the OX40 agonist ivuxolimab. CDR3 sequence: CASSVGASGAETQYF. The CDR3 region has the DNA TGTGCCAGCAGCGTAGGGGCGAGCGGGGCAGAGACCCAGTACTTC.